This TCR beta chain appears in the sequencing data of a study of control samples from healthy donors and cancer patients. V was cut by 0 bases and J by 0 bases, with 6 bases left in between. The length of the CDR3 is 15 residues. CDR1 and CDR2 from the germline V gene are SNHLY and FYNNEI. Measured with immunoSEQ multiplex PCR; TCRdb has only the in-frame clones, and not every one. This sample has about 230,000 clones, with over 75% found just once. The sample was PBMCs. This clonotype was obtained from a woman in her fifties or sixties with lung cancer. V is TRBV2 and J is TRBJ1-3; D is uncertain. CDR3 amino acids: CASSEARSSGNTIYF. The DNA of the CDR3 is TGTGCCAGCAGTGAAGCCCGGAGCTCTGGAAACACCATATATTTT.